This section outlines one TCR beta chain sequence together with its context. This entry comes from a study of blood T cell repertoires in COVID-19. In the study overall: Sites across the United States, Italy and Spain contributed samples from acute and convalescent COVID-19. From T cells, B-cell-depleted T cells, or PBMCs came the material, which was cDNA or gDNA.

CDR3 length: 14 amino acids. Per germline, CDR1 KGHDR and CDR2 SFDVKD. The trim removed 7 bases at V and 5 bases at J, leaving 9 bases unmatched. Per the original methods: Amplification of reference gene primers was used by the study to estimate nucleated cell counts. TCRdb's table, derived via immunoSEQ multiplex PCR, lists solely in-frame clones and lacks some. D and trimming were read from the DNA, whereas the V and J calls and clone size are those reported in that table. The table includes 200,000 to 250,000 clones, approximately 88% detected once. Enrollment of patients from Seattle took place during active infection, with longitudinal follow-up.

The receptor's source is a woman under 40 with COVID-19, enrolled during active disease. The gene calls are TRBV24-1 and TRBJ2-7, with 8 nucleotides matching TRBD1. The specimen sequenced was peripheral blood. For the CDR3, the DNA is TGTGCCACCAGAGCCGGGACAGGAACCCACGAGCAGTACTTC. Translated, it gives CATRAGTGTHEQYF.